These T cell receptor beta chains were read from a single sample in a study of identical twins. TCRdb fed the 5' RACE reads into MiXCR, producing one record per CDR3 protein. The table shows about 480,000 distinct CDR3 sequences, with 12% to 15% occurring only once. This same sample was also part of a study on yellow fever vaccine responses in identical twins.

Material for sequencing was CD4+ T cells sorted from blood. Receptor source: a woman aged 18-29 years in good health. Each CDR3 is given with its conserved first and last residue. The D gene is left open where the match is weak. The size field is filled for only some rows; it gives once, few, many or a size class.

D gene: -; clone size: -; V gene: TRBV20-1; J gene: TRBJ1-1; CDR3 protein: CSARESGAFF; CDR3 DNA: TGCAGTGCTAGGGAGTCTGGGGCTTTCTTT
D gene: TRBD1; clone size: few; V gene: TRBV28; J gene: TRBJ1-4; CDR3 protein: CATRQGLVVEKLFF; CDR3 DNA: TGTGCCACCCGACAGGGCTTGGTCGTTGAAAAACTGTTTTTT
D gene: -; clone size: -; V gene: TRBV30; J gene: TRBJ2-2; CDR3 protein: CAWNLGLNTGELFF; CDR3 DNA: TGTGCCTGGAACTTAGGTCTGAACACCGGGGAGCTGTTTTTT
D gene: TRBD2; clone size: -; V gene: TRBV11-3; J gene: TRBJ2-1; CDR3 protein: CASSLAGTSQGEQFF; CDR3 DNA: TGTGCCAGCAGCTTAGCGGGGACTAGCCAGGGTGAGCAGTTCTTC
D gene: -; clone size: once; V gene: TRBV6-5; J gene: TRBJ1-4; CDR3 protein: CASSYKAGSGKLFF; CDR3 DNA: TGTGCCAGCAGTTACAAGGCAGGTAGTGGAAAACTGTTTTTT
D gene: -; clone size: -; V gene: TRBV5-1; J gene: TRBJ2-3; CDR3 protein: CASSWLDSSTDTQYF; CDR3 DNA: TGCGCCAGCAGCTGGCTGGACAGTAGCACAGATACGCAGTATTTT
D gene: -; clone size: -; V gene: TRBV27; J gene: TRBJ1-4; CDR3 protein: CASSSPGLINEKLFF; CDR3 DNA: TGTGCCAGCAGTTCCCCGGGACTGATTAATGAAAAACTGTTTTTT
D gene: -; clone size: few; V gene: TRBV9; J gene: TRBJ2-7; CDR3 protein: CASSVALADEQYF; CDR3 DNA: TGTGCCAGCAGCGTAGCACTAGCAGACGAGCAGTACTTC
D gene: TRBD1; clone size: few; V gene: TRBV7-2; J gene: TRBJ2-2; CDR3 protein: CASSLVGNRGTGELFF; CDR3 DNA: TGTGCCAGCAGCTTAGTGGGTAACAGGGGCACCGGGGAGCTGTTTTTT
D gene: -; clone size: few; V gene: TRBV20-1; J gene: TRBJ2-1; CDR3 protein: CSARVSGARERDEQFF; CDR3 DNA: TGCAGTGCTAGAGTTTCTGGAGCACGAGAGAGAGATGAGCAGTTCTTC
D gene: -; clone size: -; V gene: TRBV30; J gene: TRBJ1-4; CDR3 protein: CAWSVEDAKLFF; CDR3 DNA: TGTGCCTGGAGTGTGGAGGATGCAAAACTGTTTTTT
D gene: -; clone size: few; V gene: TRBV28; J gene: TRBJ1-3; CDR3 protein: CASSLPQGNPGNTIYF; CDR3 DNA: TGTGCCAGCAGTCTCCCACAGGGAAACCCTGGAAACACCATATATTTT
D gene: -; clone size: few; V gene: TRBV9; J gene: TRBJ2-3; CDR3 protein: CASSAQESVMGTQYF; CDR3 DNA: TGTGCCAGCAGTGCTCAGGAATCAGTAATGGGTACGCAGTATTTT
D gene: -; clone size: few; V gene: TRBV10-3; J gene: TRBJ2-5; CDR3 protein: CAIATREAKETQYF; CDR3 DNA: TGTGCCATCGCGACTAGGGAGGCGAAAGAGACCCAGTACTTC
D gene: TRBD1; clone size: -; V gene: TRBV12-3/TRBV12-4; J gene: TRBJ1-6; CDR3 protein: CASTMGTGRASPLHF; CDR3 DNA: TGTGCCAGCACCATGGGGACAGGGCGTGCCTCACCCCTCCACTTT
D gene: -; clone size: -; V gene: TRBV27; J gene: TRBJ1-6; CDR3 protein: CASSFRAGRVDLPSPLHF; CDR3 DNA: TGTGCCAGCAGTTTCCGGGCAGGGAGGGTTGATCTTCCTTCACCCCTCCACTTT
D gene: TRBD2; clone size: many; V gene: TRBV20-1; J gene: TRBJ2-5; CDR3 protein: CSAGAGLRETQYF; CDR3 DNA: TGCAGTGCCGGAGCGGGGTTAAGGGAGACCCAGTACTTC
D gene: -; clone size: -; V gene: TRBV5-1; J gene: TRBJ2-7; CDR3 protein: CASSAQGNEQYF; CDR3 DNA: TGCGCCAGCAGCGCACAGGGAAACGAGCAGTACTTC
D gene: -; clone size: -; V gene: TRBV28; J gene: TRBJ2-3; CDR3 protein: CASEEQGSTQYF; CDR3 DNA: TGTGCCAGCGAGGAACAGGGTAGTACGCAGTATTTT
D gene: TRBD1; clone size: -; V gene: TRBV6-6; J gene: TRBJ2-7; CDR3 protein: CASTLTGGYEQYF; CDR3 DNA: TGTGCCAGCACCCTGACAGGGGGCTACGAGCAGTACTTC
D gene: TRBD2; clone size: -; V gene: TRBV5-1; J gene: TRBJ2-5; CDR3 protein: CASSWTAGGSEETQYF; CDR3 DNA: TGCGCCAGCTCCTGGACCGCGGGAGGGTCCGAAGAGACCCAGTACTTC
D gene: -; clone size: many; V gene: TRBV10-3; J gene: TRBJ1-2; CDR3 protein: CAISESGGAANYGYTF; CDR3 DNA: TGTGCCATCAGTGAGTCTGGTGGGGCAGCTAACTATGGCTACACCTTC
D gene: TRBD1; clone size: -; V gene: TRBV29-1; J gene: TRBJ2-7; CDR3 protein: CSVPGQGMSYEQYF; CDR3 DNA: TGCAGCGTGCCGGGACAGGGCATGTCCTACGAGCAGTACTTC
D gene: -; clone size: few; V gene: TRBV5-6; J gene: TRBJ1-3; CDR3 protein: CASSLLSGNTIYF; CDR3 DNA: TGTGCCAGCAGCCTGCTCTCTGGAAACACCATATATTTT
D gene: -; clone size: many; V gene: TRBV12-3/TRBV12-4; J gene: TRBJ1-5; CDR3 protein: CASSLGQGGNQPQHF; CDR3 DNA: TGTGCCAGCAGTTTAGGGCAGGGAGGCAATCAGCCCCAGCATTTT
D gene: TRBD2; clone size: few; V gene: TRBV6-6; J gene: TRBJ2-7; CDR3 protein: CASGTRINEQYF; CDR3 DNA: TGTGCCAGCGGGACTAGGATCAACGAGCAGTACTTC
D gene: -; clone size: few; V gene: TRBV12-3/TRBV12-4; J gene: TRBJ2-3; CDR3 protein: CASSLGEQEPSTDTQYF; CDR3 DNA: TGTGCCAGCAGTTTAGGTGAACAGGAGCCTAGCACAGATACGCAGTATTTT
D gene: TRBD2; clone size: -; V gene: TRBV20-1; J gene: TRBJ2-7; CDR3 protein: CRARLAGTYEQYF; CDR3 DNA: TGCAGGGCCCGGCTAGCGGGGACCTACGAGCAGTACTTC
D gene: -; clone size: few; V gene: TRBV10-1; J gene: TRBJ2-3; CDR3 protein: CASSENLNTQYF; CDR3 DNA: TGCGCCAGCAGTGAGAACCTCAATACGCAGTATTTT
D gene: -; clone size: few; V gene: TRBV5-1; J gene: TRBJ2-1; CDR3 protein: CASSLSTGPSMDEQFF; CDR3 DNA: TGCGCCAGCAGCTTGAGTACAGGCCCGAGTATGGATGAGCAGTTCTTC
D gene: -; clone size: many; V gene: TRBV6-1; J gene: TRBJ1-1; CDR3 protein: CASSDPKPGSTEAFF; CDR3 DNA: TGTGCCAGCAGTGACCCCAAGCCGGGATCCACTGAAGCTTTCTTT
D gene: -; clone size: -; V gene: TRBV29-1; J gene: TRBJ2-1; CDR3 protein: CSVKGDLREQFF; CDR3 DNA: TGCAGCGTTAAGGGAGATCTGCGTGAGCAGTTCTTC
D gene: TRBD1; clone size: -; V gene: TRBV20-1; J gene: TRBJ1-6; CDR3 protein: CSARPRTGGNSPLHF; CDR3 DNA: TGCAGTGCTAGACCTCGGACAGGGGGCAATTCACCCCTCCACTTT
D gene: -; clone size: -; V gene: TRBV4-1; J gene: TRBJ1-2; CDR3 protein: CASSQDLQGNYGYTF; CDR3 DNA: TGCGCCAGCAGCCAAGACCTTCAGGGGAACTATGGCTACACCTTC
D gene: -; clone size: -; V gene: TRBV7-3; J gene: TRBJ2-2; CDR3 protein: CASSFRGNTGELFF; CDR3 DNA: TGTGCCAGCAGCTTCCGGGGGAACACCGGGGAGCTGTTTTTT
D gene: TRBD1; clone size: -; V gene: TRBV3-1; J gene: TRBJ2-1; CDR3 protein: CASSPYHRGEQFF; CDR3 DNA: TGTGCCAGCAGCCCGTACCACAGGGGTGAGCAGTTCTTC
D gene: TRBD1; clone size: few; V gene: TRBV20-1; J gene: TRBJ2-7; CDR3 protein: CSARTHMDRADEQYF; CDR3 DNA: TGCAGTGCTAGAACGCACATGGACAGGGCAGACGAGCAGTACTTC
D gene: -; clone size: -; V gene: TRBV4-1; J gene: TRBJ2-5; CDR3 protein: CASSPHGALGETQYF; CDR3 DNA: TGCGCCAGCAGCCCCCACGGTGCCTTAGGAGAGACCCAGTACTTC
D gene: TRBD2; clone size: -; V gene: TRBV12-3/TRBV12-4; J gene: TRBJ2-1; CDR3 protein: CASGLAGGLTYNEQFF; CDR3 DNA: TGTGCCAGTGGACTAGCGGGAGGGTTGACCTACAATGAGCAGTTCTTC
D gene: TRBD1; clone size: few; V gene: TRBV5-1; J gene: TRBJ1-1; CDR3 protein: CASSLEDRGFTEAFF; CDR3 DNA: TGCGCCAGCAGCTTGGAGGACAGGGGGTTCACTGAAGCTTTCTTT
D gene: -; clone size: many; V gene: TRBV3-1; J gene: TRBJ2-1; CDR3 protein: CASSPGASQEFF; CDR3 DNA: TGTGCCAGCAGCCCAGGGGCGTCCCAAGAGTTCTTC
D gene: TRBD1; clone size: few; V gene: TRBV10-3; J gene: TRBJ1-2; CDR3 protein: CAIGGQGSNYGYTF; CDR3 DNA: TGTGCCATCGGAGGACAGGGGTCTAACTATGGCTACACCTTC
D gene: -; clone size: -; V gene: TRBV10-3; J gene: TRBJ2-3; CDR3 protein: CAISPLDSTDTQYF; CDR3 DNA: TGTGCCATCAGTCCCCTGGACAGCACAGATACGCAGTATTTT
D gene: -; clone size: few; V gene: TRBV7-9; J gene: TRBJ1-1; CDR3 protein: CASSLSGTNTEAFF; CDR3 DNA: TGTGCCAGCAGCTTATCTGGGACGAACACTGAAGCTTTCTTT
D gene: -; clone size: few; V gene: TRBV27; J gene: TRBJ1-1; CDR3 protein: CASSNPAGRTEAFF; CDR3 DNA: TGTGCCAGCAGTAACCCCGCCGGGAGGACTGAAGCTTTCTTT
D gene: TRBD1; clone size: -; V gene: TRBV5-1; J gene: TRBJ1-4; CDR3 protein: CASSLAGTGDEKLFF; CDR3 DNA: TGCGCCAGCAGCTTGGCCGGGACAGGGGATGAAAAACTGTTTTTT
D gene: -; clone size: few; V gene: TRBV25-1; J gene: TRBJ2-1; CDR3 protein: CASRGDGEYNEQFF; CDR3 DNA: TGTGCCAGCCGAGGGGATGGGGAATACAATGAGCAGTTCTTC
D gene: -; clone size: -; V gene: TRBV3-1; J gene: TRBJ2-1; CDR3 protein: CASGRDFPVHEQFF; CDR3 DNA: TGTGCCAGCGGCCGGGACTTCCCCGTCCATGAGCAGTTCTTC
D gene: -; clone size: -; V gene: TRBV9; J gene: TRBJ1-3; CDR3 protein: CASSTRTAGGNTIYF; CDR3 DNA: TGTGCCAGCAGCACCCGGACAGCTGGTGGAAACACCATATATTTT
D gene: TRBD1; clone size: -; V gene: TRBV25-1; J gene: TRBJ1-1; CDR3 protein: CASTRTGTEAFF; CDR3 DNA: TGTGCCAGCACACGGACAGGCACTGAAGCTTTCTTT
D gene: -; clone size: few; V gene: TRBV20-1; J gene: TRBJ2-3; CDR3 protein: CSARGPGKSDTQYF; CDR3 DNA: TGCAGTGCTAGAGGCCCAGGGAAATCAGATACGCAGTATTTT
D gene: -; clone size: -; V gene: TRBV7-9; J gene: TRBJ2-1; CDR3 protein: CASSLSALYNEQFF; CDR3 DNA: TGTGCCAGCAGCTTAAGTGCCCTATACAATGAGCAGTTCTTC
D gene: -; clone size: -; V gene: TRBV7-9; J gene: TRBJ2-2; CDR3 protein: CASDPVRGGLAGELFF; CDR3 DNA: TGTGCCAGCGACCCCGTGAGGGGCGGGTTGGCCGGGGAGCTGTTTTTT
D gene: -; clone size: few; V gene: TRBV28; J gene: TRBJ2-2; CDR3 protein: CASSTPEGLSNTGELFF; CDR3 DNA: TGTGCCAGCAGCACCCCCGAGGGACTTTCTAACACCGGGGAGCTGTTTTTT
D gene: -; clone size: -; V gene: TRBV29-1; J gene: TRBJ2-7; CDR3 protein: CSVEVIPYEQYF; CDR3 DNA: TGCAGCGTTGAGGTCATACCCTACGAGCAGTACTTC